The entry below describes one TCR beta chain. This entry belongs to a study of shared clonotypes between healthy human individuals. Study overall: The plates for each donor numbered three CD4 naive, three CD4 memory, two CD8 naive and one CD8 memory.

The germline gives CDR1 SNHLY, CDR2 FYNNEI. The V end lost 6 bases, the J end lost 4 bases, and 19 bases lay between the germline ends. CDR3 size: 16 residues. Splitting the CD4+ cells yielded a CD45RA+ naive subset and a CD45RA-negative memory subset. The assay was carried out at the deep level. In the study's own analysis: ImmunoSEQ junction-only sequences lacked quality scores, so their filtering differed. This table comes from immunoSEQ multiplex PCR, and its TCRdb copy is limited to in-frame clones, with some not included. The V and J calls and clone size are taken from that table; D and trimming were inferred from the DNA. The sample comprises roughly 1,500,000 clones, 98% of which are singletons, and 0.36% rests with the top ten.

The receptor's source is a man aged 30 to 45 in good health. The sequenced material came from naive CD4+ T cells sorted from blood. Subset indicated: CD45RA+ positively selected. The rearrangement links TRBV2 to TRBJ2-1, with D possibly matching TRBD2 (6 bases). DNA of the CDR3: TGTGCCAGCAGGGACCTTAGCGGACTGCCTTACAATGAGCAGTTCTTC. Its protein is CASRDLSGLPYNEQFF.